The subject of this entry is one T cell receptor beta chain. No antigen is known for it. The data stem from a study of T cells after posttransplantation cyclophosphamide. Broader study findings: Recipient CMV seropositivity and CMV reactivation strongly tracked TRB clonality. Donor-recipient repertoire similarity was low at 1-2 months, rising over year one.

The CDR3 contains 13 residues. Trimming took off 5 bases at V and 5 bases at J, with 13 bases between the two ends. Germline V CDR1 and CDR2: SGHNT, YYREEE (reference sequence). Sequencing used immunoSEQ multiplex PCR; TCRdb keeps in-frame clones, though not all of them. The sample yields 25,000 to 35,000 clones, about nine tenths seen once. On the day of bone marrow donation, the related graft donor provided peripheral blood. The chain couples TRBV5-4 to TRBJ2-5; D may be TRBD2 (6 bases). This TCR came from a man in his forties or fifties. Sequences were obtained from PBMCs. In nucleotides, the CDR3 is TGTGCCAGCAGTCAAAGGGAGGTGGAGACCCAGTACTTC. This sequence encodes CASSQREVETQYF.